The 31 T cell receptor beta chains below were found in one sample sequenced in a study of blood T cells in healthy people across ages. A second PCR of roughly 7 to 11 cycles used a sample-barcoded 5' primer and a J-beta primer mix. TCRdb passed the 5' RACE reads through MiXCR, listing each CDR3 protein once. The repertoire has 380,000 or so distinct CDR3 sequences, 50% to 60% of them found once; the top ten carry about 54%. Input material: blood. The receptors were sampled from a man in his 60s in good health.

This clonotype was recorded at least ten times. The chain links TRBV4-3 to TRBJ1-6, with 8 nucleotides matching TRBD1. J gave up 9 bases and V 0 bases, and 4 bases lay outside the gene matches. Germline V CDR1 and CDR2: LGHNA, YSLEER. The CDR3 spans 15 residues. The CDR3 DNA follows: TGCGCCAGCAGCCAAGACCCAGGGGGCGTTTCACCCCTCCACTTT. Amino acids: CASSQDPGGVSPLHF.

This clonotype was recorded at least ten times. The chain uses TRBV12-3 or TRBV12-4 and TRBJ2-1; D not resolved. V was cut by 6 bases and J by 3 bases, with 12 bases left in between. This CDR3 is built from 14 residues. The CDR3 DNA reads as TGTGCCAGCAGAAGCAGACAAAGCTACAATGAGCAGTTCTTC. Encoded protein: CASRSRQSYNEQFF.

This clonotype was counted once. The chain combines TRBV4-3 with TRBJ1-2; 7 bases match TRBD1. The J segment lost 4 bases and the V segment lost 0 bases, leaving 5 bases of the junction unmatched. Germline CDR1 and CDR2: LGHNA and YSLEER. There are 15 residues in the CDR3. CDR3: CASSQDEGAGYGYTF. CDR3 DNA: TGCGCCAGCAGCCAAGATGAGGGGGCCGGCTATGGCTACACCTTC.

This clonotype came up a few times. The chain links TRBV29-1 to TRBJ1-5; D possibly corresponds to TRBD1 (6 bases). V was shortened by 4 bases and J by 7 bases, with 11 bases between the two germline ends. CDR1 and CDR2 (germline): SQVTM, ANQGSEA. CDR3 length: 12 residues. CDR3 sequence: CSVGGGGQPQHF. CDR3 coding DNA: TGCAGCGTTGGAGGGGGAGGGCAGCCCCAGCATTTT.

This rearrangement joins TRBV7-9 to TRBJ2-5; maybe TRBD2 (5 bases). Per the germline V gene, CDR1 is SEHNR and CDR2 is FQNEAQ (reference sequence). Trimming shortened V by 5 bases and J by 11 bases, and 21 bases separated the two germline ends. This CDR3 is 14 amino acids long. CDR3 bases: TGTGCCAGCAGCCCACGAGGTGAGGGAGAGGAGCAGTACTTC. Protein product: CASSPRGEGEEQYF.

This clonotype was found many times. This chain joins TRBV18 and TRBJ2-7; 9 positions agree with TRBD1. The CDR3 runs to 19 residues. Trimming removed 6 bases from V and 0 bases from J; junction bases left unmatched: 18. Germline V CDR1 and CDR2: KGHSH, LQKENI. The CDR3 loop is CASSPIAGTGSLASYEQYF. CDR3 DNA: TGTGCCAGCTCCCCGATAGCCGGGACAGGGTCTTTAGCCTCCTACGAGCAGTACTTC.

V usage is TRBV7-9 and J usage is TRBJ1-2, with D perhaps matching TRBD1 (5 bases). The CDR3 loop spans 17 amino acids. V was pared by 1 base and J by 3 bases, with 18 bases between. Germline V gene data show CDR1 as SEHNR and CDR2 as FQNEAQ (reference sequence). CDR3 nucleotides: TGTGCCAGCAGCTTAGTCACCCCGGGACTCGAGGACTATGGCTACACCTTC. This encodes CASSLVTPGLEDYGYTF.

The table lists this clonotype with a few counts. The chain combines TRBV29-1 with TRBJ2-1; 9 nucleotides line up with TRBD1. There are 15 residues in the CDR3. Germline CDR1 reads SQVTM; CDR2 reads ANQGSEA. The CDR3 DNA reads as TGCAGTCACCCCCGGGACAGGGAGGAGAAAAATGAGCAGTTCTTC. This gives the protein CSHPRDREEKNEQFF.

The chain employs TRBV20-1 and TRBJ2-1, with 14 bases identical to TRBD2. The better agreement between TRBJ2-7 and the DNA end casts doubt on the J call. The CDR3 sequence is 16 residues long. CDR1 DFQATT and CDR2 SNEGSKA come from the germline V gene (reference sequence). This CDR3 is CSAGGTSGGSYNEQYF. The CDR3 DNA sequence: TGCAGTGCTGGCGGGACTAGCGGGGGCTCCTACAATGAGCAGTACTTC.

This clonotype was counted between two and nine times. CDR3 sequence (DNA): TGCAGCGTTGAGAGCCAGGGCATTCAGTACTTC. Protein sequence: CSVESQGIQYF. The rearrangement joins TRBV29-1 to TRBJ2-4; TRBD1 might be the D (5 bases). The CDR3 consists of 11 residues. CDR1 and CDR2 (germline): SQVTM, ANQGSEA. Between the trimmed V and J ends, which lost 3 bases and 9 bases, there was a span of 9 bases.

This clonotype was recorded a few times. The chain is built from TRBV6-2 or TRBV6-3 and TRBJ2-2; TRBD1 might be the D (6 bases). V was pared by 5 bases and J by 3 bases, with 13 bases between. Germline V gene data show CDR1 as MNHEY and CDR2 as SVGEGT. The CDR3 extends over 15 amino acids. CDR3 protein: CASSANRVDTGELFF. Written as DNA, the CDR3 is TGTGCCAGCAGTGCAAACAGGGTAGACACCGGGGAGCTGTTTTTT.

The rearrangement uses TRBV11-2 and TRBJ1-2; the match to TRBD1 covers 7 bases. The CDR3 loop spans 16 amino acids. The junction had 13 bases not matched to a gene; V was cut back by 1 base and J by 8 bases. The germline V gene encodes CDR1 SGHAT and CDR2 FQNNGV. The CDR3 spells CASSLGGTAPREGYTF. As DNA, the CDR3 is TGTGCCAGCAGCTTAGGGGGGACAGCCCCCCGGGAGGGCTACACCTTC.

About this clonotype: The junction differs from germline at one of its ends, possibly a read error. This chain connects TRBV28 to TRBJ2-3; TRBD2 is a possible D gene (5 bases). Germline V gene data show CDR1 as MDHEN and CDR2 as SYDVKM. This CDR3 has 12 residues. The CDR3 region has the DNA TGTGCCAGTAGTTCCGGGGCAGATACGCAGTATTTT. As protein: CASSSGADTQYF.

This clonotype was found a few times. This chain uses TRBV7-9 with TRBJ2-5; the match to TRBD2 covers 13 bases. CDR1 SEHNR and CDR2 FQNEAQ come from the germline V gene (reference sequence). The CDR3 loop spans 17 amino acids. Germline trimming cut 5 bases from V and 5 bases from J; bases unmatched to any gene: 11. The CDR3 loop is CASSRRGGLAGEETQYF. CDR3 nucleotides: TGTGCCAGCAGCCGTAGGGGCGGACTAGCGGGAGAGGAGACCCAGTACTTC. Full variable domain (missing parts from reference TRBV7-9 and TRBJ2-5): DTGVSQNPRHKITKRGQNVTFRCDPISEHNRLYWYRQTLGQGPEFLTYFQNEAQLEKSRLLSDRFSAERPKGSFSTLEIQRTEQGDSAMYLCASSRRGGLAGEETQYFGPGTRLLVL.

On this clonotype: The junction and the germline gene differ at one end; a read error may be behind it. The gene calls are TRBV28 and TRBJ2-3, with 7 bases matching TRBD2. This CDR3 is built from 15 residues. CDR1 is MDHEN and CDR2 is SYDVKM in the germline V gene. The CDR3 nucleotides read TGTGCCAGCAGTCCCCGGACTAGTGGTGCAGATGCGCAGTATTTT. This sequence encodes CASSPRTSGADAQYF.

V gene TRBV5-6 combines with J gene TRBJ2-6, with TRBD1 as a possible D gene (5 bases). The germline V gene has CDR1 SGHDT and CDR2 YYEEEE. The CDR3 is 17 amino acids. Trimming cost V 0 bases and J 4 bases, with 14 bases left between them. In DNA, the CDR3 is TGTGCCAGCAGCTTGGCGGTGGGGCCACCAGGGGCCAACGTCCTGACTTTC. Encoded protein: CASSLAVGPPGANVLTF.

In this sample, this clonotype turned up many times. The rearrangement uses TRBV5-1 and TRBJ2-3, with unresolved D. Germline V gives CDR1 SGHRS, CDR2 YFSETQ. This CDR3 region has 12 residues. Trimming shortened V by 4 bases and J by 0 bases, and 3 bases separated the two germline ends. The CDR3 DNA is TGCGCCAGCAGCATTAGCACAGATACGCAGTATTTT. Translated, it gives CASSISTDTQYF.

The rearrangement links TRBV9 to TRBJ2-4; D uncertain. The J call may be incorrect, as the DNA end agrees better with TRBJ2-7. The germline V gene has CDR1 SGDLS and CDR2 YYNGEE. The CDR3 runs to 14 residues. CDR3 residues: CASSERSGSYEQYF. In DNA form, the CDR3 reads TGTGCCAGCAGCGAAAGGTCCGGGTCCTACGAGCAGTACTTC.

This sequence joins TRBV14 and TRBJ1-6; D call uncertain. This CDR3 spans 15 amino acids. Germline V gene sequence: CDR1 SGHDN, CDR2 FVKESK. Trimming removed 0 bases at V and 7 bases at J, with 10 bases between. The CDR3 bases are TGTGCCAGCAGCCAAGAACAGCTACTAAATTCACCCCTCCACTTT. Protein product: CASSQEQLLNSPLHF.

The gene calls are TRBV7-3 and TRBJ2-2; possibly TRBD2 for D (6 bases). The germline V gene has CDR1 SGHTA and CDR2 FQGTGA. The CDR3 consists of 15 residues. V was clipped by 5 bases and J by 6 bases, with 16 bases between them. The CDR3 loop is CASSPVADYSGELFF. The CDR3 DNA reads TGTGCCAGCAGCCCCGTAGCGGATTACTCCGGGGAGCTGTTTTTT.

The chain carries TRBV7-2 and TRBJ1-1, with unresolved D. Between the trimmed V and J ends, which lost 4 bases and 4 bases, there was a span of 16 bases. The CDR3 length is 15 residues. Germline CDR1 reads SGHTA; CDR2 reads FQGNSA. The CDR3 bases are TGTGCCAGCAGCTCAGGCTCCGGGATCCGCACTGAAGCTTTCTTT. Protein: CASSSGSGIRTEAFF.

This clonotype has just a few counts. The V call is TRBV4-3, the J call TRBJ1-1; tentative D call: TRBD1 (6 bases). The CDR3 has 14 amino acids. With 1 base removed from V and 2 bases from J, the gap between germline ends came to 8 bases. Germline assignment: CDR1 LGHNA and CDR2 YSLEER. CDR3: CASSQAGGNTEAFF. The CDR3 nucleotides read TGCGCCAGCAGCCAAGCCGGGGGCAACACTGAAGCTTTCTTT.

Turning to this clonotype: The junction departs from the called germline gene at one end, perhaps through a read error. The J gene is TRBJ2-1, the V gene TRBV7-9, with 7 bases aligning to TRBD1. Germline-derived CDR1 and CDR2 are SEHNR and FQNEAQ (reference sequence). This CDR3 region has 15 residues. The CDR3 DNA follows: TGTGCCAGCAGCTTGTGGGACAGAGTCTACAGTGAGCAGTTCTTC. This gives the protein CASSLWDRVYSEQFF.

The chain couples TRBV5-1 to TRBJ2-1; TRBD2 is a possible D gene (5 bases). V was clipped by 1 base and J by 6 bases, with 14 bases between them. Germline loops: CDR1 SGHRS, CDR2 YFSETQ. CDR3 size: 15 residues. CDR3 DNA: TGCGCCAGCAGCTTGCGCCCTGCTCGGGGCAATGAGCAGTTCTTC. Protein sequence: CASSLRPARGNEQFF.

This clonotype came up once. The chain joins TRBV6-5 to TRBJ1-3; no reliable D call. Trimming cost V 6 bases and J 4 bases, with 7 bases left between them. This CDR3 comprises 12 residues. Germline values: CDR1 MNHEY, CDR2 SVGAGI. The CDR3 region is CASRPGGNTIYF. CDR3 coding DNA: TGTGCCAGCAGACCAGGCGGAAACACCATATATTTT.

The V call is TRBV4-2, the J call TRBJ2-7; TRBD1 agrees at 11 bases. J lost 3 bases, V lost 1 base, and 8 bases had no gene match. The CDR3 is 17 amino acids. Per germline, CDR1 LGHNA and CDR2 YNFKEQ. The CDR3 nucleotides read TGTGCCAGCAGCCAAGGCAGGGGGGGACAGGGGGACTACGAGCAGTACTTC. Protein product: CASSQGRGGQGDYEQYF.

The chain joins TRBV28 to TRBJ2-7; 9 positions match TRBD2. Germline V lookup: CDR1 MDHEN, CDR2 SYDVKM. The junction had 7 bases not matched to a gene; V was cut back by 4 bases and J by 6 bases. CDR3 length: 14 residues. The CDR3 is CASSYAGGQGEQYF. CDR3 coding DNA: TGTGCCAGCAGTTACGCGGGGGGGCAGGGCGAGCAGTACTTC.

This clonotype was picked up a small number of times. The rearrangement links TRBV7-8 to TRBJ2-5; 13 bases match TRBD2. Per germline, CDR1 SGHVS and CDR2 FQNEAQ. CDR3 length: 16 residues. Trimming cost V 5 bases and J 5 bases; bases outside gene matches: 8. CDR3 amino acids: CASSPRLAGGHETQYF. The CDR3 bases are TGTGCCAGCAGCCCTAGACTAGCGGGGGGCCACGAGACCCAGTACTTC.

This clonotype was observed at least ten times. This chain links TRBV11-3 with TRBJ2-2, with D perhaps matching TRBD1 (7 bases). This CDR3 has 16 residues. Trimming removed 1 base from V and 4 bases from J, with 13 bases in between. Germline V lookup: CDR1 SGHNT, CDR2 YENEEA. CDR3 amino acids: CASSLGGDSPTGELFF. The CDR3 DNA is TGTGCCAGCAGCTTAGGGGGGGACAGTCCCACCGGGGAGCTGTTTTTT.

This clonotype came up a few times. The chain couples TRBV9 to TRBJ2-1; D is perhaps TRBD1 (6 bases). Trimming took off 4 bases at V and 0 bases at J, with 11 bases between the two ends. CDR1 and CDR2 from the germline V gene are SGDLS and YYNGEE. The CDR3 has 15 amino acids. CDR3 sequence: CASSPSDSSYNEQFF. The DNA of the CDR3 is TGTGCCAGCAGCCCCTCGGACAGCTCCTACAATGAGCAGTTCTTC.

This chain connects TRBV7-6 to TRBJ1-1; D gene unclear. V lost 3 bases, J lost 1 base, and 6 bases lay in between. Germline CDR1 is SGHVS and CDR2 is FNYEAQ. CDR3 length: 13 amino acids. The CDR3 region is CASSFTENTEAFF. The CDR3 DNA sequence: TGTGCCAGCAGCTTTACCGAGAACACTGAAGCTTTCTTT.